This T cell receptor beta chain was sequenced for a study of blood T cells in healthy people across ages. Of note for this clonotype: Its antigen remains unidentified.

For the second PCR, which ran for roughly 6 to 11 cycles, a sample-barcoded 5' primer and a J-beta primer mix were used. TCRdb re-analysed the 5' RACE reads in MiXCR, keeping a single row per CDR3 protein. The sample lists about 640,000 distinct CDR3 sequences, about 54% seen once, with 30% to 45% in the top ten. The CDR3 runs 13 residues. CDR1 and CDR2 (germline): LNHDA, SQIVND (reference sequence). V gave up 2 bases and J gave up 1 base, with 5 bases separating them. Points from the study as a whole: Roughly linear declines in TCR beta diversity per million T cells occurred with age. The study regarded diversity estimates from one million T cells as underestimates.

PBMCs numbering at least 6 million were isolated per sample. Total RNA amounts of at least 5 micrograms were extracted per sample. The chain has TRBV19 and TRBJ2-5, with no clear D. What was sequenced was blood. The sequence derives from a man aged 60-69 years in good health. CDR3 nucleotide sequence: TGTGCCAGTAGTATACAAGTCCAAGAGACCCAGTACTTC. This translates into CASSIQVQETQYF.